This T cell receptor (beta chain) emerged from a study of regulatory T cells in long-lasting Graves disease. Time point indicated: newly diagnosed GD, antithyroid drugs for less than 3 months. After RNA was extracted from PBMCs, the TCR library was made from it. This CDR3 has 12 amino acids. Germline-derived CDR1 and CDR2 are SGHAT and FQNNGV. Trimming stripped 3 bases from V and 3 bases from J, with 5 bases between. Findings and limits, study-wide: The sample size was small, and this may have reduced accuracy. Tissue studied was limited to peripheral blood, excluding thyroid tissue. Those with persistent Graves' had less TCR diversity than newly diagnosed patients. Persistent disease was characterized by preferential usage of TRBV28, TRBJ1-2 and TRBJ2-5.

Assembly of TCR beta libraries relied on iRepertoire HTBI primers together with Arm-PCR of CDR3 regions. MiXCR, run by TCRdb on the multiplex PCR reads, gives a single entry per CDR3 protein. This sample has roughly 380,000 distinct CDR3 sequences; about a sixth occur once, and the top ten carry 22%. In its sample, this clonotype was seen many times. The antigen remains undetermined. This receptor was taken from a female donor with Graves disease. Sequenced material: peripheral blood mononuclear cells (PBMCs), taken at new diagnosis, from a patient treated with antithyroid drugs. The V call is TRBV11-2, the J call TRBJ2-5; TRBD2 might be the D (5 bases). The CDR3 DNA reads as TGTGCCAGCAGCTTGCGGGAAGAGACCCAGTACTTC. This codes for CASSLREETQYF.